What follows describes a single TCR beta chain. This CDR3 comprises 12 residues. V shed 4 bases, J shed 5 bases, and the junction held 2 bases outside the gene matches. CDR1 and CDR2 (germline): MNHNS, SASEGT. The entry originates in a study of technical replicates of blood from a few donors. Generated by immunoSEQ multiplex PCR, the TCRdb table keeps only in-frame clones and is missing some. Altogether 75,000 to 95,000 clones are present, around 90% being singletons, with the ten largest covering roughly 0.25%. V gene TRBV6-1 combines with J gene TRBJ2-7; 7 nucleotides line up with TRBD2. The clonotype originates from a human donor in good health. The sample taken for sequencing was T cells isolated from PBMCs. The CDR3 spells CASSGGGDEQYF. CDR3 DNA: TGTGCCAGCAGTGGGGGAGGGGACGAGCAGTACTTC.